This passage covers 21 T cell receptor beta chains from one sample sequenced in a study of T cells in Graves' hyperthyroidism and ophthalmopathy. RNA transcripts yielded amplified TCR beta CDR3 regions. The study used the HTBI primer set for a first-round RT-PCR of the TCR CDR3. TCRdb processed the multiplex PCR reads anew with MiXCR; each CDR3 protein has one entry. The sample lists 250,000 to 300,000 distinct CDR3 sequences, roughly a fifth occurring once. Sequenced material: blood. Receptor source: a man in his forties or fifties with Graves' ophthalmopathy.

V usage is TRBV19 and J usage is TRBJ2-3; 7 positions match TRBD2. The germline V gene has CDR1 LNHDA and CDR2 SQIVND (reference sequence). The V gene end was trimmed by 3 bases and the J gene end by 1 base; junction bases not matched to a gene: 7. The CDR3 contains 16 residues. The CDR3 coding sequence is TGTGCCAGTAGTATCGGGCGGGAGTTTGGCACAGATACGCAGTATTTT. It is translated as CASSIGREFGTDTQYF.

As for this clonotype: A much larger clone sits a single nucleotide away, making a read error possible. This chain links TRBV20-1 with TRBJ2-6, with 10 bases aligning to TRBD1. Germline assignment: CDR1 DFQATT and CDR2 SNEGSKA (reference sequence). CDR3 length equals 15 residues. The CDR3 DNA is TGCGGTGCTAGGGACAGGGGCTCTGGGGCCAACGTCCTGACTTTC. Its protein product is CGARDRGSGANVLTF.

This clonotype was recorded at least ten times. DNA for the CDR3: TGTGCCAGCAGTTACGCTGCCGGTACTAGCGGATTAGAGGGCTCCTACGAGCAGTACTTC. Protein sequence: CASSYAAGTSGLEGSYEQYF. The V call is TRBV6-1, the J call TRBJ2-7; TRBD2 aligns across 8 bases. V gave up 5 bases and J gave up 0 bases; unmatched junction bases: 21. In germline, CDR1 is MNHNS, CDR2 SASEGT. The CDR3 loop spans 20 amino acids.

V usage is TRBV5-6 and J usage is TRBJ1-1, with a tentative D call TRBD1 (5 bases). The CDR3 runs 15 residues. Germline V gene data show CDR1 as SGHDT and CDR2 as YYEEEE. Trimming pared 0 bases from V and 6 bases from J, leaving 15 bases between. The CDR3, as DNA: TGTGCCAGCAGCTTGGCTGGGGCGGCCGGGGCTGAAGCTTTCTTT. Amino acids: CASSLAGAAGAEAFF.

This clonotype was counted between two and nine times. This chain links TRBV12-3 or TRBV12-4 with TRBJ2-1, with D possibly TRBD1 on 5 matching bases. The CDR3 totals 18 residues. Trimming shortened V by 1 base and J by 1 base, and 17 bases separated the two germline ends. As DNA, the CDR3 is TGTGCCAGCAGTTTAGGCCCCAGGGCCGGTCGGTCCTACAATGAGCAGTTCTTC. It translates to CASSLGPRAGRSYNEQFF.

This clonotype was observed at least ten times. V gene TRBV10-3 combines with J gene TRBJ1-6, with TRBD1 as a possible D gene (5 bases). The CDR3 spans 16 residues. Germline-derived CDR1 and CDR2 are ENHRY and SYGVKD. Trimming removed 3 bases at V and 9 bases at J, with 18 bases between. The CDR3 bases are TGTGCCATCAGTGACGGGCAGAGGGGTGTCGGTTCACCCCTCCACTTT. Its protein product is CAISDGQRGVGSPLHF.

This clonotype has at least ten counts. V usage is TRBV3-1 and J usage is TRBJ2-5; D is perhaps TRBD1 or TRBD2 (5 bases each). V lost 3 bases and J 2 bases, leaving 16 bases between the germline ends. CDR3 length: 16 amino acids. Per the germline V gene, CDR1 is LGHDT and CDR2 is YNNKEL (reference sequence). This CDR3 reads CASSQTFVGEQETQYF. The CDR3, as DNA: TGTGCCAGCAGCCAGACATTTGTGGGGGAGCAAGAGACCCAGTACTTC.

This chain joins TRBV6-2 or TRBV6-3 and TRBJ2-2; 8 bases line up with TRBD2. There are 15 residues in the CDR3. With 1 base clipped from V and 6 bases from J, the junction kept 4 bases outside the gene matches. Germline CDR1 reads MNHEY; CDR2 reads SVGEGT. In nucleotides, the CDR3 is TGTGCCAGCAGTTACTTGGCGGGGGGCGCCGGGGAGCTGTTTTTT. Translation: CASSYLAGGAGELFF.

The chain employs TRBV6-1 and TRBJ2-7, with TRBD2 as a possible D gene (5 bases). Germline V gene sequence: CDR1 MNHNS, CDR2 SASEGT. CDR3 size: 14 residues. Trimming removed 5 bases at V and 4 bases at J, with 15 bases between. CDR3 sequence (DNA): TGTGCCAGCAGTCCGGGGTCCCTCGGTTACGAGCAGTACTTC. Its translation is CASSPGSLGYEQYF.

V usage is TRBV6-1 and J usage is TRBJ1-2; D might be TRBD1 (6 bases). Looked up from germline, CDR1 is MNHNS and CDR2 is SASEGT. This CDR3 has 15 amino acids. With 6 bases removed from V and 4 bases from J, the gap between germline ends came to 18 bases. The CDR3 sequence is CASSSYRAGSYGYTF. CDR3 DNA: TGTGCCAGCAGCAGCTACAGGGCAGGATCCTATGGCTACACCTTC.

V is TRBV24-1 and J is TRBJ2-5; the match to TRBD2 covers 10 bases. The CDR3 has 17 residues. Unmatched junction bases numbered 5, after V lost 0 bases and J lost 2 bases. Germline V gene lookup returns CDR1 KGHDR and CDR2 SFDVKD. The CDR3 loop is CATSDLGLAGEQETQYF. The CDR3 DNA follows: TGTGCCACCAGTGATTTGGGGCTAGCGGGGGAACAAGAGACCCAGTACTTC.

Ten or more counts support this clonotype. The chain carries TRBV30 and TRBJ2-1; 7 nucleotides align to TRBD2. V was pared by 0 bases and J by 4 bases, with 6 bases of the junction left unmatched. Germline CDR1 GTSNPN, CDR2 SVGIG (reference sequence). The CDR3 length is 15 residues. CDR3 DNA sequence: TGTGCCTGGAGTGTAGCGGGATTGGGATACAATGAGCAGTTCTTC. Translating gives CAWSVAGLGYNEQFF.

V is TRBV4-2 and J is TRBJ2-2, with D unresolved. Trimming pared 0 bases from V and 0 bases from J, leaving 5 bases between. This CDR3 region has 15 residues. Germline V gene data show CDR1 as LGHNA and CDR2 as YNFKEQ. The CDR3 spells CASSQEITNTGELFF. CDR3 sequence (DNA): TGTGCCAGCAGCCAAGAGATTACGAACACCGGGGAGCTGTTTTTT.

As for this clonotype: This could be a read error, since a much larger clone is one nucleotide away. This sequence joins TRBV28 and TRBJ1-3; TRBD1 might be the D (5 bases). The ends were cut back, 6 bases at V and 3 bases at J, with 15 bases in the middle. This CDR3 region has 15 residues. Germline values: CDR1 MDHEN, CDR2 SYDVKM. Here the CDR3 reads CASRPSRAGGNTIYF. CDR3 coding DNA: TGTGCCAGCAGGCCCAGCAGGGCGGGTGGAAACACCATATATTTT.

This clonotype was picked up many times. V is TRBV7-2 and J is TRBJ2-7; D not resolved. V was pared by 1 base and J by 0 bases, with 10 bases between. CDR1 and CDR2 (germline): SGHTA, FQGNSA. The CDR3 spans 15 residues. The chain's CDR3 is CASSLVLLSSYEQYF. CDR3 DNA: TGTGCCAGCAGCTTAGTTCTTCTTAGCTCCTACGAGCAGTACTTC. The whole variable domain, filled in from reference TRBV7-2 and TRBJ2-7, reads GAGVSQSPSNKVTEKGKDVELRCDPISGHTALYWYRQSLGQGLEFLIYFQGNSAPDKSGLPSDRFSAERTGGSVSTLTIQRTQQEDSAVYLCASSLVLLSSYEQYFGPGTRLTVT.

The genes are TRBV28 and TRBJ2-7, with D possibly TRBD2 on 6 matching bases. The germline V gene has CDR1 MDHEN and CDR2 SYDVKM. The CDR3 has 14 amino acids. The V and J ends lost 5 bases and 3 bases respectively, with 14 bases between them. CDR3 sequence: CASSLRTNHYEQYF. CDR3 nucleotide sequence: TGTGCCAGCAGTCTTCGGACTAACCACTACGAGCAGTACTTC.

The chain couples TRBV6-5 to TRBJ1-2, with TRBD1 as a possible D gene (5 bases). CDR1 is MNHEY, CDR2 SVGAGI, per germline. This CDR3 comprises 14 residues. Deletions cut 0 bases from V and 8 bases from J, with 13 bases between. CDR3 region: CASSYSEGPTGYTF. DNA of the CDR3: TGTGCCAGCAGTTACTCGGAGGGGCCGACGGGCTACACCTTC.

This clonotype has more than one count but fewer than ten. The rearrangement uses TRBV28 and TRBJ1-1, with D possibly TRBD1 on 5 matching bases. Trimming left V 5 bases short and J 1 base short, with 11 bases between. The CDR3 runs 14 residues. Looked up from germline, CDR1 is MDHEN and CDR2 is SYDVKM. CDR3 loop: CASSPPQENTEAFF. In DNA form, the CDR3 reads TGTGCCAGCAGTCCACCACAGGAGAACACTGAAGCTTTCTTT.

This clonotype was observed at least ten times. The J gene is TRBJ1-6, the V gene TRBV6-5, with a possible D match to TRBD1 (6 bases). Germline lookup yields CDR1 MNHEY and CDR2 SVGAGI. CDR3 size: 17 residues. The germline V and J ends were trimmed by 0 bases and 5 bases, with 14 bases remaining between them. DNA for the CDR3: TGTGCCAGCAGTTACTCTTCGGGGGGCGCTCATAATTCACCCCTCCACTTT. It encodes CASSYSSGGAHNSPLHF.

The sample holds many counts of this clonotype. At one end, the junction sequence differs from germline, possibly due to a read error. The CDR3 loop is CASSLAEGYEQYF. The CDR3 nucleotides read TGTGCCAGCAGTCTAGCGGAAGGCTACGAGCAGTACTTC. The chain carries TRBV12-3 or TRBV12-4 and TRBJ2-7, with 7 bases matching TRBD2. This CDR3 has 13 residues.

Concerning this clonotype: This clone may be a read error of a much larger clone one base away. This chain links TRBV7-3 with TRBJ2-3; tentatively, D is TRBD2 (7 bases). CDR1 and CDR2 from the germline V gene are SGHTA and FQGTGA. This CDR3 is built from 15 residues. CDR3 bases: TGTGCCAGCAGCTTAACGCCGGGGGGCGCAGATACGCGGTATTTT. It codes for CASSLTPGGADTRYF.